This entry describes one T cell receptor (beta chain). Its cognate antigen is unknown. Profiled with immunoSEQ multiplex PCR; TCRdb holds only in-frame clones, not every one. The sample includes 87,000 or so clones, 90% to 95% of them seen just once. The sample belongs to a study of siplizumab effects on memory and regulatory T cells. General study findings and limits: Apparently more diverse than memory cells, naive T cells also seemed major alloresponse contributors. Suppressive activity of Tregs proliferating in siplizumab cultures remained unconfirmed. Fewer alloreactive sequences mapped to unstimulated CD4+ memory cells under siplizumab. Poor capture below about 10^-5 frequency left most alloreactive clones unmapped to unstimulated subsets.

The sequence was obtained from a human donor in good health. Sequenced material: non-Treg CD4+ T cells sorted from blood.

This CDR3 reads CASSQTPAWPEAFF. CDR3 DNA: TGCGCCAGCAGCCAAACACCCGCGTGGCCTGAAGCTTTCTTT. The V and J genes are TRBV4-1 and TRBJ1-1; no clear D. The CDR3 extends over 14 amino acids. The V end was cut by 2 bases, the J end by 6 bases, with 13 bases between. CDR1 and CDR2 (germline): MGHRA, YSYEKL.